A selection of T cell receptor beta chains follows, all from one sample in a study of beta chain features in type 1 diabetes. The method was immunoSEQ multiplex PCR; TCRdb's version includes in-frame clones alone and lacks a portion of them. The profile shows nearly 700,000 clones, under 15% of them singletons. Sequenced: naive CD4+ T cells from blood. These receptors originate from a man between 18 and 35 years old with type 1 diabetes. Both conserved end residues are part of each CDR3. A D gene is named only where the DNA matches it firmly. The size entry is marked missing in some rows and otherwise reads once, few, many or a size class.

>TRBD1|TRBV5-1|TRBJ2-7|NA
TGCGCCAGCAGCAAAGGGGGCGACGAGCAGTACTTC
CASSKGGDEQYF
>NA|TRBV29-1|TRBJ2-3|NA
TGCAGCGTCCAAGTCGATACGCAGTATTTT
CSVQVDTQYF
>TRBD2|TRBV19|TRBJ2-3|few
TGTGCCAGTAGTCTGGGACTAGCGGGGTCCACAGATACGCAGTATTTT
CASSLGLAGSTDTQYF
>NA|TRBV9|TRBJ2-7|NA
TGTGCCAGCAGCGTAGGGTCGGGGAGTTTGGAGCAGTACTTC
CASSVGSGSLEQYF
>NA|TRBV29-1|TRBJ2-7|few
TGCAGCGTGACAAACAGGGTTACCTACGAGCAGTACTTC
CSVTNRVTYEQYF
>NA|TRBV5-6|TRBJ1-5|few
TGTGCCAGCAACTATGGAGGATGGAGCAATCAGCCCCAGCATTTT
CASNYGGWSNQPQHF
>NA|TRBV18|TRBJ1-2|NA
TGTGCCAGCTCACGGGATAGGAGTCCTATCTATGGCTACACCTTC
CASSRDRSPIYGYTF
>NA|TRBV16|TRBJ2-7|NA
TGTGCCAGCAGCCAAACACCCTCCTACGAGCAGTACTTC
CASSQTPSYEQYF
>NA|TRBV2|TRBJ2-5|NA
TGTGCCAGCAGTGAAAGTGAGGCCCAGTACTTC
CASSESEAQYF
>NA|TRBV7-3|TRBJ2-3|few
TGTGCCAGCAGCTTAATGGGAGAGAAGGATACGCAGTATTTT
CASSLMGEKDTQYF
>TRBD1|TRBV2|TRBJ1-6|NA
TGTGCCAGCAGAGGACAGGGGTATAATTCACCCCTCCACTTT
CASRGQGYNSPLHF
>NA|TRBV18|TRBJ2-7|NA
TGTGCCAGCTCACCAAGGGGCGAGCAGTACTTC
CASSPRGEQYF
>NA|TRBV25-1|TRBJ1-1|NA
TGTGCCAGCAGTGAATGGGGGGAGAGTCAGGCTGAAGCTTTCTTT
CASSEWGESQAEAFF
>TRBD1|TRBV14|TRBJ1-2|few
TGTGCCAGCAGCCAAGTCCTTGCAGGGGGCTATGGCTACACCTTC
CASSQVLAGGYGYTF
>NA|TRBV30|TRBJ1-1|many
TGTGCCTGGAGCGGAGCGGGGCCTGAAGCTTTCTTT
CAWSGAGPEAFF
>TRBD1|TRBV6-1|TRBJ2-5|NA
TGTGCCAGCAGTGAGGTTGCGCGACAGGGTCCTTTGGAGACCCAGTACTTC
CASSEVARQGPLETQYF
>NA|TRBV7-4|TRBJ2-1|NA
TGTGCCAGCAGAACGGGATGGGGAGGCGGGGTATTCCACAATGAGCAGTTCTTC
CASRTGWGGGVFHNEQFF
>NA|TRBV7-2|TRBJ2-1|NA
TGTGCCAGCAGCTTGTCATTGGGGGGGCCGAACAATGAGCAGTTCTTC
CASSLSLGGPNNEQFF
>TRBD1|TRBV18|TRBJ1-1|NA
TGTGCCAGCTCACTAGTTACAGGGGGAGGATGGGACACTGAAGCTTTCTTT
CASSLVTGGGWDTEAFF
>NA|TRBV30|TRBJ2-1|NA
TGTGCCTGGATCCTAGCCCATGAGCAGTTCTTC
CAWILAHEQFF
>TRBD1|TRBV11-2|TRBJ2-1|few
TGTGCCAGCAGTCGGACAGGGGGTTGGGATGAGCAGTTCTTC
CASSRTGGWDEQFF
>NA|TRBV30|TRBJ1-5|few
TGTGCCTGGAGTAAGCCGGGCTTATATCGCAATCAGCCCCAGCATTTT
CAWSKPGLYRNQPQHF
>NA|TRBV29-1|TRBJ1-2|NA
TGCAGCGCCGAGGGCAGGGGCTATGGCTACACCTTC
CSAEGRGYGYTF
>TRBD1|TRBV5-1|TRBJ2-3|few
TGCGCCAGCAGCACCGGGACAGCCTCTAGCACAGATACGCAGTATTTT
CASSTGTASSTDTQYF
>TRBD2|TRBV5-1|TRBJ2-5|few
TGCGCCAGCAGCTTGGGGGCTAGCGGGGCCCAAGAGACCCAGTACTTC
CASSLGASGAQETQYF
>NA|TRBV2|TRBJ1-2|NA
TGTGCCAGCAGTGACAAGGTAGTCTATGGCTACACCTTC
CASSDKVVYGYTF
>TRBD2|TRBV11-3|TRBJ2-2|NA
TGTGCCAGCAGCCCCAGGGAGGGCGGGGAGCTGTTTTTT
CASSPREGGELFF
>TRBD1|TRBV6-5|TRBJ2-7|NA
TGTGCCAGCAGTTACGAAGGGACAGGGACCCAAGAGCAGTACTTC
CASSYEGTGTQEQYF
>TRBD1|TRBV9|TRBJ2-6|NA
TGTGCCAGCAGCGTAGCCAGGGGGCAAGCTGGGGCCAACGTCCTGACTTTC
CASSVARGQAGANVLTF
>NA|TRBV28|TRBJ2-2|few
TGTGCCAGCAGTTTATACGGTTTGTCCGGGGAGCTGTTTTTT
CASSLYGLSGELFF
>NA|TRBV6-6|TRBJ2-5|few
TGTGCCAGCAGTTCCCCAGGGGTCCAAGAGACCCAGTACTTC
CASSSPGVQETQYF
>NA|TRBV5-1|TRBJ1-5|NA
TGCGCCAGCAGCTTCCTCGGTCAGCCCCAGCATTTT
CASSFLGQPQHF
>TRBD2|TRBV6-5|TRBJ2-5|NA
TGTGCCAGCAGTGAGGGACTAGGGGCGTCCCAGTACTTC
CASSEGLGASQYF
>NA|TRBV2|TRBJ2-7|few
TGTGCCAGCACCCTAACCGGGCTAGTGGAAAAGCAGTACTTC
CASTLTGLVEKQYF
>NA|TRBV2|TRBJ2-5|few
TGTGCCAGCAGCCACCCGAACGGGGCAAGGGGGACCCAGTACTTC
CASSHPNGARGTQYF
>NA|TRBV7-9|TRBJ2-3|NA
TGTGCCAGCAGCCAAGCGGCCTCAGATACGCAGTATTTT
CASSQAASDTQYF
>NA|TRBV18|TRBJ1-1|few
TGTGCCAGCTCAACCGGGGGATCTGGGGCTTTCTTT
CASSTGGSGAFF
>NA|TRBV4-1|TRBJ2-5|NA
TGCGCCAGCAGCCAAAGAGAGACCCAGTACTTC
CASSQRETQYF
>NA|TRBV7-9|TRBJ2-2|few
TGTGCCAGCAGCCCCAGAGGGGGGAACACCGGGGAGCTGTTTTTT
CASSPRGGNTGELFF
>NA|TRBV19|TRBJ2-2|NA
TGTGCCAGTAAGGGTGAGGGGGCCGGGGAGCTGTTTTTT
CASKGEGAGELFF
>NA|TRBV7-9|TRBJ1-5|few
TGTGCCAGCAGCTTAATCGGGGTCGACCAGCCCCAGCATTTT
CASSLIGVDQPQHF
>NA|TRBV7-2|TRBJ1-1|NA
TGTGCCAGCAGCTTATTACAGGGCGGGATGAACACTGAAGCTTTCTTT
CASSLLQGGMNTEAFF
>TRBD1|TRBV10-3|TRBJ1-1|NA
TGTGCCATCAGTGAATCGACAGGGATGAACACTGAAGCTTTCTTT
CAISESTGMNTEAFF
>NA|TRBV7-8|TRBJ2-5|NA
TGTGCCAGCAGCTTACCGGTTCTCGGGCGGGCCCCGCCGAGGGAGACCCAGTACTTC
CASSLPVLGRAPPRETQYF
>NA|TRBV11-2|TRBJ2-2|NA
TGTGCCAGCAGCTTTCCATACACCGGGGAGCTGTTTTTT
CASSFPYTGELFF
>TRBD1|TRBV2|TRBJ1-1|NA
TGTGCCAGCAGTAGGGACAGCGGCACTGAAGCTTTCTTT
CASSRDSGTEAFF
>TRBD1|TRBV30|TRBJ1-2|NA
TGTGCCTGGAGTCCGACAGGGCGCGGCTACACCTTC
CAWSPTGRGYTF
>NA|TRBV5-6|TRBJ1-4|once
TGTGCCAGCAGCTTGGTGGCAGGGAACGCGAAACTGTTTTTT
CASSLVAGNAKLFF
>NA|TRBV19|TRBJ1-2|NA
TGTGCCAGTAACCAAGTCGGGCGTAACTATGGCTACACCTTC
CASNQVGRNYGYTF